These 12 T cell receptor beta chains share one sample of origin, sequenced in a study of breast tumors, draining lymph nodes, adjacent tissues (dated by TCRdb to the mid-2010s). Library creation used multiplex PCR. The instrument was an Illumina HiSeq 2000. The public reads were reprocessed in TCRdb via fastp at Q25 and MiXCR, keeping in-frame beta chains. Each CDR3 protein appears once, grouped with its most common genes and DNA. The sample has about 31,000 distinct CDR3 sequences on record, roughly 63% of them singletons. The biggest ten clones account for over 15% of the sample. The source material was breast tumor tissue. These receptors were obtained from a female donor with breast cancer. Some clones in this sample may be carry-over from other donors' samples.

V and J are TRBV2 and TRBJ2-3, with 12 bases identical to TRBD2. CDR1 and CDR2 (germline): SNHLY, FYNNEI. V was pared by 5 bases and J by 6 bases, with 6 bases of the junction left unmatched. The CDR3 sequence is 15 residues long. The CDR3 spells CASSWTSGMGDTQYF. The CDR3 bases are TGTGCCAGCAGTTGGACTAGCGGGATGGGGGATACGCAGTATTTT.

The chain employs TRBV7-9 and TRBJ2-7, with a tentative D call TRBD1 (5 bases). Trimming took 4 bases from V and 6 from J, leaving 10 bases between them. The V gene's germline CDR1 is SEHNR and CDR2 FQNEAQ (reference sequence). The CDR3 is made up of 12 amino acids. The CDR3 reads CASSSDSLEQYF. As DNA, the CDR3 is TGTGCCAGCAGCTCCGACAGCCTCGAGCAGTACTTC.

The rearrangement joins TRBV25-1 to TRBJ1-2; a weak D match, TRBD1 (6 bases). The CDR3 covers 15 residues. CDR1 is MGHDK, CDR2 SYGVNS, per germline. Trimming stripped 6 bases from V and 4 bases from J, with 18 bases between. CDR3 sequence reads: CASSPRGKGFYGYTF. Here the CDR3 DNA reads TGTGCCAGCAGCCCGAGGGGGAAGGGCTTCTATGGCTACACCTTC.

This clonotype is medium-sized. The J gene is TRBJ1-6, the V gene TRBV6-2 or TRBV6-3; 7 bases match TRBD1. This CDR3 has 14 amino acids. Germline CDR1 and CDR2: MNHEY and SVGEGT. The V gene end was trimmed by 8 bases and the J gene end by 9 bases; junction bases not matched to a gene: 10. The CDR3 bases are TGTGCCAGCCGGAGACAGGGATCGAGTTCACCCCTCCACTTT. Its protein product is CASRRQGSSSPLHF.

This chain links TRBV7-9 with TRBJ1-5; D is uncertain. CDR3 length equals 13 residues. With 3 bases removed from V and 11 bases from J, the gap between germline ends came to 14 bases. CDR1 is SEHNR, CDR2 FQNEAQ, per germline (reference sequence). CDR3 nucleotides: TGTGCCAGCAGCTTCGTAAGGGAAGAGACCCAGCATTTT. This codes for CASSFVREETQHF.

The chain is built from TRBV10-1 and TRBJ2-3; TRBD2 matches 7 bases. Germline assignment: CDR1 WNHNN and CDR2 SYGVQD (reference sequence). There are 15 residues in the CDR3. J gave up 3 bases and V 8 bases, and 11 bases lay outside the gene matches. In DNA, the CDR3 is TGCGCCAGCGGCGTTGGGGGGGGGATTACAGATACGCAGTATTTT. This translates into CASGVGGGITDTQYF.

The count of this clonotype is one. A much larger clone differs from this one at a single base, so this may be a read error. The chain's CDR3 is CSVDQWDTDTRYF. Written as DNA, the CDR3 is TGCAGCGTTGACCAGTGGGATACAGATACGCGGTATTTT. The chain carries TRBV29-1 and TRBJ2-3; D unclear. From germline, CDR1 is SQVTM and CDR2 ANQGSEA. The CDR3 has 13 amino acids.

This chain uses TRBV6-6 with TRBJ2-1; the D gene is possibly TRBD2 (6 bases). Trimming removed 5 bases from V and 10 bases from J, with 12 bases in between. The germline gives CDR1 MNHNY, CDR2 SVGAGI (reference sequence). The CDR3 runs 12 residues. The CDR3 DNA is TGTGCCAGCAGTCACCCTAGCGAGGAGCAGTTCTTC. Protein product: CASSHPSEEQFF.

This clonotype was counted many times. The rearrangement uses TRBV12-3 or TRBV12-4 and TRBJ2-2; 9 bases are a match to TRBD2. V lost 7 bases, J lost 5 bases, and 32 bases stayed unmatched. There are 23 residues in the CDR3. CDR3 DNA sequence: TGTGCCAGCACCTGTGGGTCGGTGTATGGTAGCGGGGGCCCCCGCTTTTTAACCGGGGAGCTGTTTTTT. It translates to CASTCGSVYGSGGPRFLTGELFF.

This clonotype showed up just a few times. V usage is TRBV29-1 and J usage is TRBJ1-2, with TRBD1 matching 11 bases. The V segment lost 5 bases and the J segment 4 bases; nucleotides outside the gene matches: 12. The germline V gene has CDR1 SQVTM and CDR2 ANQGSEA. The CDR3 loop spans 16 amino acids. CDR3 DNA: TGCAGCGTTCGGACAGGGGGCACTCCCCTCATCTATGGCTACACCTTC. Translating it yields CSVRTGGTPLIYGYTF.

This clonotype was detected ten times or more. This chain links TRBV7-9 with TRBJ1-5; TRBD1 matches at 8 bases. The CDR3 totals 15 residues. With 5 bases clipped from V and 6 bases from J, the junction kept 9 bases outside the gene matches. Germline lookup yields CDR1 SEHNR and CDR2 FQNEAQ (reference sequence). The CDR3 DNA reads TGTGCCAGCAGCCCGACCCAGGGGGCAATTCAGCCCCAGCATTTT. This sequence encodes CASSPTQGAIQPQHF.

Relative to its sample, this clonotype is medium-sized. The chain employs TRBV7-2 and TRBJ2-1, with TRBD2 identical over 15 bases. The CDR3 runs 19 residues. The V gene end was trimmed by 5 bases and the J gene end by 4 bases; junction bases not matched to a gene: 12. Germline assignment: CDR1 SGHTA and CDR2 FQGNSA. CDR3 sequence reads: CASSPRTSGRASLYNEQFF. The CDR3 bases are TGTGCCAGCAGCCCCCGGACTAGCGGGAGGGCCTCCCTATACAATGAGCAGTTCTTC.